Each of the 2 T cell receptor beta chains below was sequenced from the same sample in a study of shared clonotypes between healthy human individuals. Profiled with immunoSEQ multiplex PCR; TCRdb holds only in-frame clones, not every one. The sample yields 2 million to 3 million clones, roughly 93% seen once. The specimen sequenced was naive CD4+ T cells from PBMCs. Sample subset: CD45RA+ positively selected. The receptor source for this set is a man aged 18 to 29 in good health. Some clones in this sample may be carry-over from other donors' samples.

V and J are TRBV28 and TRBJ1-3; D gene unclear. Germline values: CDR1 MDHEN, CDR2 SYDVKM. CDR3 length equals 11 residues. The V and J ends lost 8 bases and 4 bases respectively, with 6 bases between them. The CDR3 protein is CASDGGNTIYF. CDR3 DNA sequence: TGTGCCAGCGACGGAGGAAACACCATATATTTT.

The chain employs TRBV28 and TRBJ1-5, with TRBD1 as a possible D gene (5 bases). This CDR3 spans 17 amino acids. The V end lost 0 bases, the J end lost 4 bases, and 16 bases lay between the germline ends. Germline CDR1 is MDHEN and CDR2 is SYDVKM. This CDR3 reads CASSLWRGSLGNQPQHF. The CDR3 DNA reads TGTGCCAGCAGTTTATGGCGGGGCTCTCTGGGGAATCAGCCCCAGCATTTT. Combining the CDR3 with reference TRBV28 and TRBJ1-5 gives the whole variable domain DVKVTQSSRYLVKRTGEKVFLECVQDMDHENMFWYRQDPGLGLRLIYFSYDVKMKEKGDIPEGYSVSREKKERFSLILESASTNQTSMYLCASSLWRGSLGNQPQHFGDGTRLSIL.